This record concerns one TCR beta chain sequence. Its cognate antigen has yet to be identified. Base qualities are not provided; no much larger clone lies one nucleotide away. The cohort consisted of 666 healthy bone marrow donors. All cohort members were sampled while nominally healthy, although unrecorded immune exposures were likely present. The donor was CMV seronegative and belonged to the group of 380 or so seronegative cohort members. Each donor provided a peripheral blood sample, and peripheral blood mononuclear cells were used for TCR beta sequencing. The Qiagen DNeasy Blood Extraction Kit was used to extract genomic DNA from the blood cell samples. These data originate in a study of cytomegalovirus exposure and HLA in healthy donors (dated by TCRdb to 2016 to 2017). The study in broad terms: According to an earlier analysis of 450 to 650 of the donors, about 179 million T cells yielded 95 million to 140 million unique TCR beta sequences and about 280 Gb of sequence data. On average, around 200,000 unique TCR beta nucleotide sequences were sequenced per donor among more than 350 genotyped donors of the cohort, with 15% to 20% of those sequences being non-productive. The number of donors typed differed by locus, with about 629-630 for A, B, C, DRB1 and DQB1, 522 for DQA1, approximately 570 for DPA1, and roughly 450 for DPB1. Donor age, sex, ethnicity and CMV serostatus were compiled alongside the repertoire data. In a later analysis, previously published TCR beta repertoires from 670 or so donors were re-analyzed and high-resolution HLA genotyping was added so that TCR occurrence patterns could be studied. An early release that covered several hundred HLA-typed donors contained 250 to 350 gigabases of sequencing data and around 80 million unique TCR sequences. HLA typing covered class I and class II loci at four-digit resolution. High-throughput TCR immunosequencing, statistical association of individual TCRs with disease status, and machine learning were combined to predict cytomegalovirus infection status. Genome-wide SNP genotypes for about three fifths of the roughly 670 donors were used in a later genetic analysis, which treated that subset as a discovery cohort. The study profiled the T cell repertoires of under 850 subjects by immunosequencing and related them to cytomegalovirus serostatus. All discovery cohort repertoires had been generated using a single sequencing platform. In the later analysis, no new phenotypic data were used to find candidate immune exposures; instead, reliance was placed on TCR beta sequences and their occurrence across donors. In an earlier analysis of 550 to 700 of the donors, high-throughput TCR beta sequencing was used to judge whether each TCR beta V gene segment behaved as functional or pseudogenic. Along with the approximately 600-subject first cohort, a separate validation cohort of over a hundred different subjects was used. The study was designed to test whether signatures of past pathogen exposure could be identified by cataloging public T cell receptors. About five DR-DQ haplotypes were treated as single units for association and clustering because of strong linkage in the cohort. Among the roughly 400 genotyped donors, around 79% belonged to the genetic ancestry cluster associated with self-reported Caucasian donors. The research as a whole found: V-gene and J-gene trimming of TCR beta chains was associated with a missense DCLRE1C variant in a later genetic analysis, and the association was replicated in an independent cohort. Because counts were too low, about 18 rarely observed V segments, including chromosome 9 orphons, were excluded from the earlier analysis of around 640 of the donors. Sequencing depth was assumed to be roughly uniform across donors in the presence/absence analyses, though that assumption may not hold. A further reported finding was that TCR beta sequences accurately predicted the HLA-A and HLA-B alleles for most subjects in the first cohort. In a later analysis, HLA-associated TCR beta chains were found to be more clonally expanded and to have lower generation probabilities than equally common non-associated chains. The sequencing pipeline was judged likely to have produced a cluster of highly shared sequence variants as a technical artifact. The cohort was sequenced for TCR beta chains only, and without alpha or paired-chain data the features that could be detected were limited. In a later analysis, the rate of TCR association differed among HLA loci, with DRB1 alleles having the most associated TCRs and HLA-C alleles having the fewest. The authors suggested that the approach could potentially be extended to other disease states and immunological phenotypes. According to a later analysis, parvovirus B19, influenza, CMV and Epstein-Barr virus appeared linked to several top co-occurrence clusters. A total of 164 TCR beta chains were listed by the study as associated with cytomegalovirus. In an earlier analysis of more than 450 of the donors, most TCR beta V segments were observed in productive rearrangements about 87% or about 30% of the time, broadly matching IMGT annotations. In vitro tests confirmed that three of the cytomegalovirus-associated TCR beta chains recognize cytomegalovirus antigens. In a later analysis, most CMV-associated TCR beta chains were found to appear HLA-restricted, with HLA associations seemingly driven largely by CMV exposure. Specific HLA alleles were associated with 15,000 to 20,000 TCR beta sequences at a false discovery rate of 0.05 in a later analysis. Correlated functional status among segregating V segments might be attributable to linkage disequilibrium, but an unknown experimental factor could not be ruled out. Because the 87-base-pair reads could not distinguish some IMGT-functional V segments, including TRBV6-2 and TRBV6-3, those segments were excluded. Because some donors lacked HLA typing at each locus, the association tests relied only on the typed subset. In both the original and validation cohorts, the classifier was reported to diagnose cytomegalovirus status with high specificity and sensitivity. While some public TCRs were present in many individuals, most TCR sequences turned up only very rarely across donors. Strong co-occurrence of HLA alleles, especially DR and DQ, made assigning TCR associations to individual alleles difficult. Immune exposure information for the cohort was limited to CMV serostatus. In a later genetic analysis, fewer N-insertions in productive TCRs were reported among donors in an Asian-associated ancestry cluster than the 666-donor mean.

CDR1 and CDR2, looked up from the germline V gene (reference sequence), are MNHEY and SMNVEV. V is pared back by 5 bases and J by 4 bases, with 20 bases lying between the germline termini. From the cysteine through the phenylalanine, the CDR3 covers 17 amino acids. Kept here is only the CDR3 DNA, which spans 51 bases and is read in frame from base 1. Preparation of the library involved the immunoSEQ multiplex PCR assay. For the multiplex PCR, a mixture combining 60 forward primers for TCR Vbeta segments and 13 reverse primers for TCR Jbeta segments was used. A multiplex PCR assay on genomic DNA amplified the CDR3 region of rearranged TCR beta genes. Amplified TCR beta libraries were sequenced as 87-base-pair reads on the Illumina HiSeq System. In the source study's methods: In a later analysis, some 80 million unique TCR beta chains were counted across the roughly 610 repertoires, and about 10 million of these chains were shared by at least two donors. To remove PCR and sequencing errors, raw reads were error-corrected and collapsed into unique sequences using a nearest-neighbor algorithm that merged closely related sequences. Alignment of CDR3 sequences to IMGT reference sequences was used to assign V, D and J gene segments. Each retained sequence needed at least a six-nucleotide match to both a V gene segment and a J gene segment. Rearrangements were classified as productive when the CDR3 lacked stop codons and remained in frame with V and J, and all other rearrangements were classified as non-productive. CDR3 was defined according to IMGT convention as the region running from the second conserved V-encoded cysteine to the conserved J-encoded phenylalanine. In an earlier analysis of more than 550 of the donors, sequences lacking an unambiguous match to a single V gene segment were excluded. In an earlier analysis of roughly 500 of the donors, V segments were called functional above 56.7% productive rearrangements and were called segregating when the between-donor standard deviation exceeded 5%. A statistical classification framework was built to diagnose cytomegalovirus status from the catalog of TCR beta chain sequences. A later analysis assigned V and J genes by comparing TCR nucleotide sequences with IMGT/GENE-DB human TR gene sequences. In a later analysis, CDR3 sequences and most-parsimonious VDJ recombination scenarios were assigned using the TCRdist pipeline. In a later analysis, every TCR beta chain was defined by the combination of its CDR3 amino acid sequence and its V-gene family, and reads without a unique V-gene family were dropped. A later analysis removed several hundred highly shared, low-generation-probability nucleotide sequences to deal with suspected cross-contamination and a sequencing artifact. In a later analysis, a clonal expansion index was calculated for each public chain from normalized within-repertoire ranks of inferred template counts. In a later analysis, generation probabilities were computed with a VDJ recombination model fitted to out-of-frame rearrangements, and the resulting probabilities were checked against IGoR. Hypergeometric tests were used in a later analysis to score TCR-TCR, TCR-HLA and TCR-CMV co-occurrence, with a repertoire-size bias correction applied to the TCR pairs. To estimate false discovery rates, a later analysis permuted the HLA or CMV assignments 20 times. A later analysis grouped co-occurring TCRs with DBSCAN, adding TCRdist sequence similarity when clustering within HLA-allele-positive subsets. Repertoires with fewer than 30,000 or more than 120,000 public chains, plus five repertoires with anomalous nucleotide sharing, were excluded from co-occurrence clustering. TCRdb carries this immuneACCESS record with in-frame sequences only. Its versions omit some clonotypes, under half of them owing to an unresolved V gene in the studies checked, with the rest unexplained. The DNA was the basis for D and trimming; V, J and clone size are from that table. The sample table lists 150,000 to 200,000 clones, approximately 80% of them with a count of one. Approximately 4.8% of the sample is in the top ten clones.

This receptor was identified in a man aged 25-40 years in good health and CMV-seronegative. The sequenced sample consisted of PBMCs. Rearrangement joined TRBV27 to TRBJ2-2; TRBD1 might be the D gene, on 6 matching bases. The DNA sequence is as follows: TGTGCCAGCAGTGCTTTTCCCGGGACAAGGGGCACCGGGGAGCTGTTTTTT. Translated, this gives CASSAFPGTRGTGELFF.